The rows below give T cell receptor beta chains drawn from one sample of a study of human T cells and chemical hapten exposure. MiXCR, run by TCRdb on the RACE reads, gives a single entry per CDR3 protein. This sample has 80,000 to 100,000 distinct CDR3 sequences, with about 9.6% found just once. This specimen consisted of whole blood, obtained in connection with sensitization to the hapten diphenylcyclopropenone (DPC). The receptors here all came from a woman in her 40s with alopecia areata. Some clones in this sample may be carry-over from other donors' samples. Both conserved end residues are part of each CDR3. The D gene is left open where the match is weak. Clone sizes are given selectively: once, few, many, or a class where the clone is expanded.

v_call	d_call	j_call	clone_size	cdr3_aa	cdr3_nt
TRBV7-2	.	TRBJ2-3	.	CASRAGASSTDTQYF	TGTGCCAGCAGGGCAGGAGCTTCTAGCACAGATACGCAGTATTTT
TRBV20-1	.	TRBJ2-1	few	CSAGGGRIRHEQFF	TGCAGTGCAGGGGGCGGGAGGATTCGGCATGAGCAGTTCTTC
TRBV27	TRBD1	TRBJ1-5	.	CASSWSGQGSNQPQHF	TGTGCCAGCAGCTGGTCCGGACAGGGGAGCAATCAGCCCCAGCATTTT
TRBV29-1	TRBD1	TRBJ1-1	many	CSVYRQGGTEAFF	TGCAGCGTCTACCGACAGGGCGGGACTGAAGCTTTCTTT
TRBV20-1	.	TRBJ1-1	few	CSARKMGRLNTEAFF	TGCAGTGCTAGAAAGATGGGACGGCTGAACACTGAAGCTTTCTTT
TRBV30	.	TRBJ1-2	.	CAWSVGLVPRYTF	TGTGCCTGGAGTGTGGGTCTAGTTCCTCGCTACACCTTC
TRBV15	.	TRBJ2-3	few	CATSRPRTGSTDTQYF	TGTGCCACCAGCAGACCCAGAACGGGAAGCACAGATACGCAGTATTTT
TRBV18	TRBD2	TRBJ2-1	many	CASSPVSGTGEQFF	TGTGCCAGCTCACCAGTAAGCGGGACCGGTGAGCAGTTCTTC
TRBV11-2	.	TRBJ2-1	.	CASSFPGPVSFF	TGTGCCAGCAGCTTTCCCGGACCTGTCTCGTTCTTC
TRBV12-3/TRBV12-4	.	TRBJ2-1	many	CASSLPRGANEQFF	TGTGCCAGCAGTTTACCCAGGGGGGCGAATGAGCAGTTCTTC
TRBV19	.	TRBJ2-1	few	CASTHGRSYNEQFF	TGTGCCAGTACCCACGGGAGAAGTTACAATGAGCAGTTCTTC
TRBV7-6	.	TRBJ2-7	many	CASSLDSYNTYEQYF	TGTGCCAGCAGCTTAGACTCATACAATACCTACGAGCAGTACTTC
TRBV11-3	.	TRBJ1-5	medium-sized	CASSNQPQHF	TGTGCCAGCAGCAATCAGCCCCAGCATTTT